This TCR beta chain is drawn from a study of blood T cell repertoires in COVID-19. Background on the study: PBMCs, B-cell-depleted T cells, or T cells were the source of the cDNA or gDNA that made up the material.

In the original workflow: Reference gene primer amplification in the assay estimated nucleated cell counts. Clones were sequenced by immunoSEQ multiplex PCR, and TCRdb holds only the in-frame ones, with some missing. That table supplies the V and J calls and clone size; D and trimming were determined from the DNA. Of 65,000 to 90,000 clones listed, 82% are singletons. Material: peripheral blood. This sequence originates from a woman aged 60-75 years with acute or convalescent COVID-19.

The DNA of the CDR3 is TGTGCCAGCAGCCCCGGTTCCTACAATGAGCAGTTCTTC. Translated: CASSPGSYNEQFF. The chain joins TRBV7-2 to TRBJ2-1; D not certain. The germline V gene encodes CDR1 SGHTA and CDR2 FQGNSA. The CDR3 loop spans 13 amino acids. V shed 5 bases and J shed 1 base, with 6 bases lying between them.